This T cell receptor beta chain was observed in a study of blood T cells in healthy people across ages. Of note for this clonotype: Antigen specificity is unknown.

The use of a sample-barcoded 5' primer and a J-beta primer mix characterized a second PCR of about 7 to 12 cycles. TCRdb recomputed calls from the 5' RACE reads with MiXCR, one row per CDR3 protein. Of about 1.1 million distinct CDR3 sequences listed, 35% to 40% are singletons. Whole-study results and caveats: Older individuals had lower TCR beta diversity per million T cells (the decline was roughly linear). There were more naive CD4+ cells and higher diversity in long-lived donors than in aged donors.

Roughly 9.8 milliliters of peripheral blood were drawn from each donor. Losses at the gene ends were 1 base for V and 4 bases for J; bases not matched to a gene: 3. Germline CDR1 reads DFQATT; CDR2 reads SNEGSKA (reference sequence). The CDR3 covers 13 residues. The chain recombines TRBV20-1 with TRBJ1-2, with TRBD1 identical over 7 bases. This TCR was sampled from a man aged 18 to 29 in good health. Material for sequencing was blood. CDR3 sequence: CSARAGQIYGYTF. The CDR3 DNA sequence: TGCAGTGCTAGAGCGGGACAGATCTATGGCTACACCTTC.